Below, 17 T cell receptor beta chains from the same sample are listed, as sequenced in a study of tumor-infiltrating lymphocytes in primary liver carcinoma. Production of TCR beta cDNA used approximately 0.45 ug total RNA together with a constant-region primer. Three nested multiplex PCR rounds, a slightly modified ARM-PCR, produced the libraries for TCR beta. For 10 cycles apiece, the opening two PCR rounds ran with TRBV1-TRBV30 forward primers and a C-beta reverse primer. TCRdb called the multiplex PCR reads again in MiXCR, with one record for every CDR3 protein. The sample contains approximately 330,000 distinct CDR3 sequences, less than 75% of which appear only once. Blood RNA came from unsorted whole blood; germline DNA was also extracted. The sequenced sample consisted of peripheral blood. The receptors were sampled from a man aged 35-49 years with primary liver carcinoma and hepatitis B virus infection.

This clonotype has a handful of counts. V gene TRBV28 combines with J gene TRBJ1-2; possible D gene TRBD1, 5 bases. The CDR3 runs to 15 residues. Trimming shortened V by 3 bases and J by 4 bases, and 15 bases separated the two germline ends. Germline CDR1 is MDHEN and CDR2 is SYDVKM. CDR3 in DNA: TGTGCCAGCAGTTTCTTGGCAGGGTCTCTCTATGGCTACACCTTC. Amino acids: CASSFLAGSLYGYTF.

With respect to this clonotype: Germline and junction disagree at one end, which may indicate a read error. The chain employs TRBV4-1 and TRBJ2-7; 9 nucleotides align to TRBD1. CDR3 length: 15 residues. Germline-derived CDR1 and CDR2 are MGHRA and YSYEKL. The DNA of the CDR3 is TGCGCCAGCAGCTCACGGGACAGGGAAGGCTACGAGCAGTGCTTC. Amino acid sequence: CASSSRDREGYEQCF.

With regard to this clonotype: The conserved phenylalanine or tryptophan is not found at the CDR3 terminus, so this likely reflects a read error. CDR3 sequence reads: CPNSEWGAETQYS. CDR3 in DNA: TGTCCCAACAGTGAGTGGGGGGCGGAGACCCAGTACTCC. V gene TRBV6-1 combines with J gene TRBJ2-5, with D perhaps matching TRBD1 or TRBD2 (6 bases each). Germline assignment: CDR1 MNHNS and CDR2 SASEGT. The CDR3 length is 13 residues.

Concerning this clonotype: The junction does not match germline at one end; this may be a read error. The genes are TRBV29-1 and TRBJ2-7, with D tentatively TRBD1 (6 bases). The CDR3 contains 13 residues. Germline assignment: CDR1 SQVTM and CDR2 ANQGSEA. CDR3 in amino acids: CSVNLQGSYERYF. The CDR3 DNA is TGCAGCGTGAACTTACAGGGCTCCTACGAGCGGTACTTT.

This clonotype was picked up many times. The genes are TRBV5-6 and TRBJ2-2, with TRBD2 identical over 14 bases. This CDR3 is built from 16 residues. Unmatched junction bases numbered 6, after V lost 4 bases and J lost 7 bases. The germline V gene encodes CDR1 SGHDT and CDR2 YYEEEE. In nucleotides, the CDR3 is TGTGCCAGCAGCACGGGGACTAGCGGGAGAATCGGGGAGCTGTTTTTT. Protein: CASSTGTSGRIGELFF.

As to this clonotype: A much larger clone differs from this one at a single base, so this may be a read error. This chain uses TRBV6-6 with TRBJ2-1; 10 positions agree with TRBD2. The length of the CDR3 is 13 residues. Germline-derived CDR1 and CDR2 are MNHNY and SVGAGI (reference sequence). CDR3 region: CTSTAGGGREQFF. For the CDR3, the DNA is TGTACCAGCACAGCGGGAGGGGGTAGGGAGCAGTTCTTC.

About this clonotype: A clone one base away is much larger, so this may be a read error. CDR3 DNA: TGTGCCAGCAGCCAATTGGATAATTCACCCCCCCACTTT. This translates into CASSQLDNSPPHF. This chain links TRBV28 with TRBJ1-6; no clear D gene. CDR1 is MDHEN and CDR2 is SYDVKM in the germline V gene. The CDR3 extends over 13 amino acids. Together with reference TRBV28 and TRBJ1-6, the CDR3 gives the full variable domain: DVKVTQSSRYLVKRTGEKVFLECVQDMDHENMFWYRQDPGLGLRLIYFSYDVKMKEKGDIPEGYSVSREKKERFSLILESASTNQTSMYLCASSQLDNSPPHFGNGTRLTVT.

This clonotype showed up many times. The rearrangement joins TRBV6-5 to TRBJ2-7; 11 nucleotides align to TRBD2. From germline, CDR1 is MNHEY and CDR2 SVGAGI. V gave up 2 bases and J gave up 3 bases; unmatched junction bases: 6. This CDR3 is 16 amino acids long. The CDR3 bases are TGTGCCAGCAGTTACCGACCGGGACTAGCGGACTACGAGCAGTACTTC. It yields the protein CASSYRPGLADYEQYF.

As regards this clonotype: This may be a read error: a much more frequent sequence differs by one nucleotide. The V gene is TRBV4-3, the J gene TRBJ1-2, with no clear D. Per germline, CDR1 LGHNA and CDR2 YSLEER. This CDR3 is built from 12 residues. As DNA, the CDR3 is TGCTCCAGCAGCCGGGCGGGTTCCGGCTACACCTTC. Translation gives CSSSRAGSGYTF.

As regards this clonotype: One junction end disagrees with the germline gene, perhaps due to a read error. The CDR3 protein is CASSYLGVGGHYEQYF. In DNA, the CDR3 is TGTGCCAGCAGTTATCTAGGGGTTGGCGGTCACTACGAGCAGTATTTC. This chain joins TRBV6-6 and TRBJ2-7, with a weak D call TRBD1 (5 bases). The germline V gene encodes CDR1 MNHNY and CDR2 SVGAGI (reference sequence). CDR3 length: 16 residues.

Points on this clonotype: This may come from a read error, since a much larger clone is one base off. The J gene is TRBJ2-3, the V gene TRBV12-3 or TRBV12-4; D is uncertain. This CDR3 has 12 amino acids. CDR3 residues: CACIDGTDTKYF. CDR3 DNA: TGTGCCTGCATTGACGGCACAGATACGAAGTATTTT.

As regards this clonotype: A junction boundary mismatches the germline segment, possibly from a read error. This chain links TRBV6-5 with TRBJ2-7; 9 bases are a match to TRBD1. Germline V gene lookup returns CDR1 MNHEY and CDR2 SVGAGI. This CDR3 is built from 15 residues. The CDR3 spells CASSRPGQGSYEHYF. CDR3 DNA sequence: TGTGCCAGCAGCAGACCGGGACAGGGCTCCTACGAGCACTACTTC.

As for this clonotype: The junction and the germline gene differ at one end; a read error may be behind it. The rearrangement uses TRBV5-5 and TRBJ1-1; tentatively, D is TRBD1 (6 bases). The CDR3 is 14 amino acids. Germline CDR1 and CDR2: SGHKS and YYEKEE (reference sequence). CDR3 in DNA: TGTGCCTGCAGGAAGACAGGTGGGGACGCTGAAGCTTTCTTT. Protein product: CACRKTGGDAEAFF.

The rearrangement links TRBV11-2 to TRBJ1-1; 11 bases align to TRBD1. Germline V CDR1 and CDR2: SGHAT, FQNNGV. CDR3 size: 14 residues. V lost 6 bases to trimming and J lost 7 bases; unmatched junction nucleotides: 7. The CDR3 DNA is TGTGCCAGCAGAAAGGGACAGGGGGACGGTGAAGCTTTCTTT. The encoded protein is CASRKGQGDGEAFF.

Details on this clonotype: One junction end disagrees with the germline gene, perhaps due to a read error. V and J are TRBV5-6 and TRBJ2-5, with D possibly TRBD1 on 5 matching bases. The CDR3 consists of 15 residues. In germline, CDR1 is SGHDT, CDR2 YYEEEE. CDR3 coding DNA: TGTGCCAGTAGCTTGGGGCGTATCTCCTTAAAGACCCAGTACTTC. Translated, it gives CASSLGRISLKTQYF.

Comment on this clonotype: Possible read error: a much larger clone is one base away. The chain employs TRBV7-8 and TRBJ2-2; D call uncertain. The CDR3 runs to 16 residues. Trimming pared 1 base from V and 1 base from J, leaving 10 bases between. Germline V gives CDR1 SGHVS, CDR2 FQNEAQ. For the CDR3, the DNA is TGTGCCAGCAGCTTAGGATCTGTAGGGAACACCGGGGAGCTGTTTTTT. It codes for CASSLGSVGNTGELFF.

In regard to this clonotype: The junction departs from the called germline gene at one end, perhaps through a read error. The chain employs TRBV5-4 and TRBJ2-7; D uncertain. Per germline, CDR1 SGHNT and CDR2 YYREEE (reference sequence). The CDR3 covers 16 residues. The DNA of the CDR3 is TGTGCCAGCAGTTTGGCGACCTACTCTCTGACCTACGAGCAGTACTTC. This gives the protein CASSLATYSLTYEQYF.